Listed here is a single TCR beta chain. Its antigen is unidentified. This entry belongs to a study of vaccination and CD4 T cells after COVID-19. Trimming at V came to 4 bases and at J to 4 bases, leaving 9 bases not matched to a gene. This CDR3 region has 16 residues. Germline V gene data show CDR1 as MGHRA and CDR2 as YSYEKL. Stated treatment: roughly ten-day PBMC culture with coronavirus spike peptide pools or control peptides (ViraFEST assay). With the Oncomine TCR Beta short-read assay, DNA from cultured CD4+ T cells was sequenced. TCRdb independently ran MiXCR on the PCR reads; one entry per CDR3 protein. The sample shows more than 9,000 distinct CDR3 sequences, about 61% of them seen only once.

Material: CD4+ T cells from blood, cultured in vitro. This rearrangement joins TRBV4-1 to TRBJ1-2, with TRBD1 identical over 10 bases. This receptor was identified in a human donor who had recovered from COVID-19. The CDR3 is CASSRPGQGGSYGYTF. In DNA, the CDR3 is TGCGCCAGCAGCCGGCCCGGACAGGGGGGGAGCTATGGCTACACCTTC.